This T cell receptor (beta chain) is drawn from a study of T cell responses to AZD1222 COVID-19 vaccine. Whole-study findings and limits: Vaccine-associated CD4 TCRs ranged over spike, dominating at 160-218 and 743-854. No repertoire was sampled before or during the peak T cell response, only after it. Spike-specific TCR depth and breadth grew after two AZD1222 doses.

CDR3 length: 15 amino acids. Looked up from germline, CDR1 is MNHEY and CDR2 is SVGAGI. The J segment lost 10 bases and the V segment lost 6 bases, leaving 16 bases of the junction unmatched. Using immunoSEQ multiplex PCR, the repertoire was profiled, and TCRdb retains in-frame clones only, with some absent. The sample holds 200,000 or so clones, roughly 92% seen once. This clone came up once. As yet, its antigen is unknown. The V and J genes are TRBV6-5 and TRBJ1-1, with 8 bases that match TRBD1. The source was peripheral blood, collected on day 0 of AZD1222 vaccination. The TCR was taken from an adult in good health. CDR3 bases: TGTGCCAGCAGGAAAACAGGGGGGACCGGAACCGCAGCTTTCTTT. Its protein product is CASRKTGGTGTAAFF.